This T cell receptor (beta chain) came from a study of cytomegalovirus exposure and HLA in healthy donors. In the study overall: Most donors, 70% to 85% of a few hundred genotyped, fell in the Caucasian-associated ancestry cluster. Regarding the study as a whole: On later analysis, the bulk of CMV-associated TCR beta chains appeared to be HLA-restricted. The study listed 150 to 200 cytomegalovirus-associated TCR beta chains.

About this clone itself: No antigen is known for it.

Each donor's status was that of a healthy bone marrow donor. With 60 Vbeta and 13 Jbeta primers, the PCR was carried out. Clones were sequenced by immunoSEQ multiplex PCR, and TCRdb holds only the in-frame ones, with some missing. The sample holds 150,000 to 200,000 clones; roughly four fifths are singletons and the top ten take 1.5% to 2%. Trimming pared 0 bases from V and 7 bases from J, leaving 12 bases between. Germline V CDR1 and CDR2: MGHRA, YSYEKL. This CDR3 comprises 15 residues. This clonotype was obtained from a man aged 18 to 29 in good health and CMV-seronegative. The rearrangement uses TRBV4-1 and TRBJ1-4; no clear D. Source material: PBMCs. CDR3 nucleotides: TGCGCCAGCAGCCAAGAGAGGAGGAGTAGTGAAAAACTGTTTTTT. This gives the protein CASSQERRSSEKLFF.